The rows below give T cell receptor beta chains drawn from one sample of a study of blood T cell repertoires in COVID-19. Some clones are missing from TCRdb's copy, which holds only in-frame ones; the method was immunoSEQ multiplex PCR. The sample shows nearly 90,000 clones, about nine tenths of them seen only once. Specimen: peripheral blood. Receptors originate from a man aged 18 to 29 with COVID-19, enrolled during active disease. The CDR3 runs from the conserved cysteine through the conserved F or W. Each record gives: clone size, D gene, J gene, V gene, CDR3 DNA, CDR3 protein. The D gene is left open where the match is weak. Clone size, where shown, is once, few, many, or a class for clones that have expanded.

size: NA
D: TRBD2
J: TRBJ2-7
V: TRBV9
DNA: TGTGCCAGCAGCGTCCCCGGGACTAGCGGGAGGGGGTCCTACGAGCAGTACTTC
CDR3: CASSVPGTSGRGSYEQYF

size: NA
D: TRBD2
J: TRBJ2-7
V: TRBV2
DNA: TGTGCCAGCAGTGGCGGGAGGGCCTTTGAGCAGTACTTC
CDR3: CASSGGRAFEQYF

size: NA
D: TRBD1
J: TRBJ1-1
V: TRBV10-3
DNA: TGTGCCACAAAAGGGACAGAGAACACTGAAGCTTTCTTT
CDR3: CATKGTENTEAFF

size: NA
D: TRBD1
J: TRBJ2-6
V: TRBV11-2
DNA: TGTGCCAGCAGCTTTGAAACAGGGGCCGGGGCCAACGTCCTGACTTTC
CDR3: CASSFETGAGANVLTF

size: once
D: TRBD1
J: TRBJ1-3
V: TRBV4-3
DNA: TGCGCCAGCAGCCAATTGGGGACAGGGAGAAACACCATATATTTT
CDR3: CASSQLGTGRNTIYF

size: NA
D: TRBD1
J: TRBJ1-3
V: TRBV9
DNA: TGTGCCAGCAGCGCCGGGACAGGGAACGGAAACACCATATATTTT
CDR3: CASSAGTGNGNTIYF

size: once
D: TRBD1
J: TRBJ1-1
V: TRBV10-3
DNA: TGTGCCATCAGCGACAGGGGGGCGAACACTGAAGCTTTCTTT
CDR3: CAISDRGANTEAFF

size: NA
D: TRBD2
J: TRBJ2-3
V: TRBV4-1
DNA: TGCGCCAGCAGCCTCACAAACGCCGCGGGAGGGCAGTCAGATACGCAGTATTTT
CDR3: CASSLTNAAGGQSDTQYF

size: NA
D: TRBD1
J: TRBJ2-6
V: TRBV29-1
DNA: TGCAGCGTTCCTGGGACAGGGCAGCGTCTTTGGGGCTCTGGGGCCAACGTCCTGACTTTC
CDR3: CSVPGTGQRLWGSGANVLTF

size: NA
D: TRBD1
J: TRBJ2-6
V: TRBV5-1
DNA: TGCGCCAGCAGCTGGACAGGGGGCGGTGGGGCCAACGTCCTGACTTTC
CDR3: CASSWTGGGGANVLTF

size: NA
D: TRBD1
J: TRBJ2-2
V: TRBV24-1
DNA: TGTGCCACCAGTGATTTACCCCTTGGACAGGGGATAGCCGGGGAGCTGTTTTTT
CDR3: CATSDLPLGQGIAGELFF

size: NA
D: TRBD2
J: TRBJ2-1
V: TRBV9
DNA: TGTGCCAGCAGCGTTAGGGGACTAGCGACCAATGAGCAGTTCTTC
CDR3: CASSVRGLATNEQFF

size: NA
D: TRBD1
J: TRBJ1-5
V: TRBV4-1
DNA: TGCGCCAGCGGTCAGGGGGTCAATCAGCCCCAGCATTTT
CDR3: CASGQGVNQPQHF

size: NA
D: TRBD1
J: TRBJ2-7
V: TRBV5-1
DNA: TGCGCCAGCAGCTTGGTAGGGACAGGGGGCCCCGAGCAGTACTTC
CDR3: CASSLVGTGGPEQYF

size: NA
D: TRBD2
J: TRBJ2-3
V: TRBV5-1
DNA: TGCGCCAGCAGCCCCCCACTAGCGGGAGGCACAGATACGCAGTATTTT
CDR3: CASSPPLAGGTDTQYF

size: NA
D: NA
J: TRBJ2-7
V: TRBV28
DNA: TGTGCCAGCAGTGCGGGGGCCCAGATCGACGAGCAGTACTTC
CDR3: CASSAGAQIDEQYF

size: NA
D: TRBD2
J: TRBJ2-1
V: TRBV2
DNA: TGTGCCAGCACCGAAAGATTAGCGGGAGGTCACAATGAGCAGTTCTTC
CDR3: CASTERLAGGHNEQFF

size: few
D: TRBD1
J: TRBJ2-7
V: TRBV5-6
DNA: TGTGCCAGCAGCTTGTTTCTGGGACAGGTCTACGAGCAGTACTTC
CDR3: CASSLFLGQVYEQYF

size: NA
D: NA
J: TRBJ2-5
V: TRBV3-1/TRBV3-2
DNA: TGTGCCAGCAGCCAAGTCGGGGGGCAGAGGGAGACCCAGTACTTC
CDR3: CASSQVGGQRETQYF

size: NA
D: NA
J: TRBJ1-2
V: TRBV10-3
DNA: TGTGCCATCAGTGGCGAGGGTCCACTGGGAACCTCAATACCGAACTATGGCTACACCTTC
CDR3: CAISGEGPLGTSIPNYGYTF

size: NA
D: TRBD2
J: TRBJ2-2
V: TRBV9
DNA: TGTGCCAGCAGCATCGGGACTAGGGGAGCCGGGGAGCTGTTTTTT
CDR3: CASSIGTRGAGELFF

size: NA
D: NA
J: TRBJ2-5
V: TRBV7-9
DNA: TGTGCCAGCAGCTTACCGACAGACCCACGTCTGAACTTC
CDR3: CASSLPTDPRLNF

size: NA
D: TRBD1
J: TRBJ2-7
V: TRBV24-1
DNA: TGTGCCACCAGTGATCCCCGGGACAGGGGGGATTTTGAGCAGTACTTC
CDR3: CATSDPRDRGDFEQYF

size: NA
D: NA
J: TRBJ2-1
V: TRBV7-9
DNA: TGTGCCAGCAGCACATATCAGGGTAAGGATTACAATGAGCAGTTCTTC
CDR3: CASSTYQGKDYNEQFF

size: NA
D: NA
J: TRBJ2-7
V: TRBV3-1/TRBV3-2
DNA: TGTGCCAGCAGCCAAGGCGGGCTAGGGACCTACGAGCAGTACTTC
CDR3: CASSQGGLGTYEQYF

size: once
D: NA
J: TRBJ2-5
V: TRBV27
DNA: TGTGCCAGAGGGGGAGTGGAGACCCAGTACTTC
CDR3: CARGGVETQYF

size: NA
D: TRBD1
J: TRBJ2-6
V: TRBV10-3
DNA: TGTGCCATCAGTGAGTCTGGGACAGGGGGCTACGGGGCCAACGTCCTGACTTTC
CDR3: CAISESGTGGYGANVLTF

size: few
D: NA
J: TRBJ1-5
V: TRBV5-1
DNA: TGCGCCAGCAGTCCCCTCAGCAATCAGCCCCAGCATTTT
CDR3: CASSPLSNQPQHF

size: NA
D: NA
J: TRBJ1-1
V: TRBV27
DNA: TGTGCCAGCAGTTTACTTTACAGGGCCACTGAAGCTTTCTTT
CDR3: CASSLLYRATEAFF

size: NA
D: NA
J: TRBJ1-1
V: TRBV19
DNA: TGTGCCAGTAGTATGGGCGGCCGGGGTACTGAAGCTTTCTTT
CDR3: CASSMGGRGTEAFF

size: few
D: NA
J: TRBJ2-2
V: TRBV29-1
DNA: TGCAGCGTCAGAGAGGAAAACACCGGGGAGCTGTTTTTT
CDR3: CSVREENTGELFF

size: NA
D: NA
J: TRBJ1-6
V: TRBV5-4
DNA: TGTGCCAGCAGCTTTCTGGGCAGGGAGGATTCACCCCTCCACTTT
CDR3: CASSFLGREDSPLHF

size: NA
D: TRBD2
J: TRBJ2-5
V: TRBV9
DNA: TGTGCCAGCAGCGTAGGGACTAGCGGGAGGAGTTGGGAGACCCAGTACTTC
CDR3: CASSVGTSGRSWETQYF

size: NA
D: TRBD1
J: TRBJ2-5
V: TRBV11-2
DNA: TGTGCCAGCAGCCCCTCCGGGACAGGACACCCCCAAGAGACCCAGTACTTC
CDR3: CASSPSGTGHPQETQYF

size: NA
D: NA
J: TRBJ1-4
V: TRBV5-1
DNA: TGCGCCAGCAGGGAACAGGGTGACTCTGAAAAACTGCTTTTT
CDR3: CASREQGDSEKLLF

size: NA
D: TRBD1
J: TRBJ2-7
V: TRBV28
DNA: TGTGCCAGCAGCCTAACCTATAGACAGGGGGGACACGAGCAGTACTTC
CDR3: CASSLTYRQGGHEQYF

size: NA
D: NA
J: TRBJ1-1
V: TRBV10-1
DNA: TGCGCCAGCAGGGAGCGGTTGAACACTGAAGCTTTCTTT
CDR3: CASRERLNTEAFF

size: NA
D: TRBD1
J: TRBJ1-2
V: TRBV6-4
DNA: TGTGCCAGCAGTGACCCGGAGGACAGGGGGGATGGCTACACCTTC
CDR3: CASSDPEDRGDGYTF

size: NA
D: TRBD1
J: TRBJ1-5
V: TRBV29-1
DNA: TGCAGCGTAGGTGGACAGGGTAGTCAGCCCCAGCATTTT
CDR3: CSVGGQGSQPQHF